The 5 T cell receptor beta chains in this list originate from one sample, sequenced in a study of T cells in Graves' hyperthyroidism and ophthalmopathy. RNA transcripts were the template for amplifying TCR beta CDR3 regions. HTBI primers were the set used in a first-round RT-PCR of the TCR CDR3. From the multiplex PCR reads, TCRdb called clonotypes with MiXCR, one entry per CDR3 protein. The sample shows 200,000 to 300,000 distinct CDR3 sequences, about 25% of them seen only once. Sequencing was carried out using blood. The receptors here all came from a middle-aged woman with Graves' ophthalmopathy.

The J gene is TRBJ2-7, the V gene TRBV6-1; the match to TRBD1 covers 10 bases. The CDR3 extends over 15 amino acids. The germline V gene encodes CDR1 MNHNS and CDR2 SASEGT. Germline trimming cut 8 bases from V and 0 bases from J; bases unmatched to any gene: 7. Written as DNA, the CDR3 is TGTGCCAGCGGGACAGGGGCCTCCACCTCCTACGAGCAGTACTTC. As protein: CASGTGASTSYEQYF.

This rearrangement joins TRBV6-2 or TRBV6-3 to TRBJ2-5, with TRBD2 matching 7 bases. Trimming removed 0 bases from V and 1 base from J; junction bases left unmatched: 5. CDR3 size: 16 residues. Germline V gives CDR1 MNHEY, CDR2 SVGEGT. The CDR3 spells CASSYSWSSGQETQYF. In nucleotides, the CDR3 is TGTGCCAGCAGTTACTCGTGGTCTAGCGGCCAAGAGACCCAGTACTTC.

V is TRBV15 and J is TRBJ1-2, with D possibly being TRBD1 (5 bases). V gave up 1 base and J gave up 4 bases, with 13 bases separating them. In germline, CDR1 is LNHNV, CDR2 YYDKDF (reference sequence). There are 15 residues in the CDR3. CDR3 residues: CATSRASGGLYGYTF. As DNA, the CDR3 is TGTGCCACCAGCAGAGCCTCCGGGGGTCTCTATGGCTACACCTTC.

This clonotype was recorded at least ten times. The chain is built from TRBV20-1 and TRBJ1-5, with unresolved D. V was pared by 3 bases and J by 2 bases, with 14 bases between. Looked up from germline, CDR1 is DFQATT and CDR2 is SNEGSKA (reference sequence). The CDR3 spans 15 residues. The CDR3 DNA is TGCAGTGCTAGGGAAACAGAGGCGGGCAATCAGCCCCAGCATTTT. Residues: CSARETEAGNQPQHF.

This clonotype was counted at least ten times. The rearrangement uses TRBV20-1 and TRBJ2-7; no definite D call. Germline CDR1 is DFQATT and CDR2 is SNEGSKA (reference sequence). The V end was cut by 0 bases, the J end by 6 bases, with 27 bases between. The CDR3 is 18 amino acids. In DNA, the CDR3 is TGCAGTGCTAGAGATTGGGGATTCAACCCGACCGAACAGCCCGAGCAGTACTTC. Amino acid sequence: CSARDWGFNPTEQPEQYF.